The 25 T cell receptor beta chains reported below all come from one sample, sequenced in a study of T-cell memory formation after mild COVID-19 (dated by TCRdb to 2020 to 2023). Library prep was done by 5' RACE. Sequencing was carried out with an Illumina NovaSeq 6000. The raw public data were reprocessed by TCRdb itself: fastp quality trimming at Q25, MiXCR clonotype calling, in-frame beta chains only. Rows matching on CDR3 protein sequence are summarized as one entry with the most common DNA and genes. The sample includes around 370,000 distinct CDR3 sequences, with around 21% observed a single time. The top ten hold under 15% of the sample. The specimen sequenced was PBMCs or a T cell subset sorted from them (not recorded which). These receptors came from an adult woman who had mild COVID-19 (a few samples of this study predate the infection). The sample titles of this study are shuffled in the database, so cell type and time point are left out; the donor was told from shared clones.

This clonotype was seen only a few times. The V gene is TRBV5-1, the J gene TRBJ2-3, with D perhaps assigned TRBD1 or TRBD2 (5 bases each). CDR3 length equals 13 residues. The V end was cut by 2 bases, the J end by 10 bases, with 14 bases between. Germline CDR1 reads SGHRS; CDR2 reads YFSETQ. The CDR3 coding sequence is TGCGCCAGCAGCTTCGATCCGGGACGGCCGCAGTATTTT. Translation gives CASSFDPGRPQYF. Together with reference TRBV5-1 and TRBJ2-3, the CDR3 gives the full variable domain: KAGVTQTPRYLIKTRGQQVTLSCSPISGHRSVSWYQQTPGQGLQFLFEYFSETQRNKGNFPGRFSGRQFSNSRSEMNVSTLELGDSALYLCASSFDPGRPQYFGPGTRLTVL.

This chain joins TRBV15 and TRBJ2-7; D uncertain. Trimming took 1 base from V and 4 from J, leaving 14 bases between them. The CDR3 covers 15 residues. Looked up from germline, CDR1 is LNHNV and CDR2 is YYDKDF (reference sequence). CDR3 loop: CATSRAAAPGYEQYF. CDR3 nucleotide sequence: TGTGCCACCAGCAGAGCCGCGGCTCCGGGTTACGAGCAGTACTTC.

By share, this clonotype counts as medium-sized. The chain is built from TRBV7-2 and TRBJ2-3, with TRBD2 matching 10 bases. The CDR3 is made up of 18 amino acids. The V segment lost 5 bases and the J segment 0 bases; nucleotides outside the gene matches: 11. CDR1 and CDR2 from the germline V gene are SGHTA and FQGNSA. Here the CDR3 reads CASSLAASGGLSTDTQYF. CDR3 nucleotides: TGTGCCAGCAGCCTGGCGGCTAGCGGGGGACTCAGCACAGATACGCAGTATTTT.

This clonotype has only a few counts. V and J are TRBV7-9 and TRBJ2-5; unclear D gene. The V gene lost 3 bases and the J gene lost 5 bases, with 10 bases spanning the gap. Germline CDR1 and CDR2: SEHNR and FQNEAQ (reference sequence). CDR3 size: 13 residues. CDR3 nucleotide sequence: TGTGCCAGCAGCTTCCCCGGGCGGGAGACCCAGTACTTC. Translation: CASSFPGRETQYF.

In this sample, this clonotype turned up many times. The chain employs TRBV7-2 and TRBJ2-7; 9 positions agree with TRBD2. This CDR3 has 18 amino acids. V gave up 0 bases and J gave up 1 base; unmatched junction bases: 10. Germline V gene sequence: CDR1 SGHTA, CDR2 FQGNSA. CDR3 nucleotides: TGTGCCAGCAGCTTAGCGCTGGGTAGCGGGGGCCGTTCCTACGAGCAGTACTTC. Translation: CASSLALGSGGRSYEQYF.

The rearrangement uses TRBV19 and TRBJ2-1, with 7 bases lining up with TRBD2. The CDR3 covers 11 residues. The junction had 4 bases not matched to a gene; V was cut back by 7 bases and J by 10 bases. Germline V gene lookup returns CDR1 LNHDA and CDR2 SQIVND (reference sequence). CDR3 DNA: TGTGCCAGTACGATAGCGGGCGAGCAGTTCTTC. Encoded protein: CASTIAGEQFF.

This chain joins TRBV20-1 and TRBJ2-3; 8 nucleotides line up with TRBD2. Germline values: CDR1 DFQATT, CDR2 SNEGSKA (reference sequence). The V gene end was trimmed by 6 bases and the J gene end by 4 bases; junction bases not matched to a gene: 9. CDR3 length: 14 residues. CDR3 nucleotides: TGCAGTGCCACCGGGACTAGAAGGGCAGATACGCAGTATTTT. This encodes CSATGTRRADTQYF.

This clonotype was counted a few times. This chain connects TRBV6-2 or TRBV6-3 to TRBJ2-7; possibly TRBD2 for D (6 bases). V dropped 6 bases and J dropped 2 bases, with 17 bases sitting between them. This CDR3 contains 15 residues. Germline V gene lookup returns CDR1 MNHEY and CDR2 SVGEGT. CDR3 sequence: CASSSEPGRTYEQYF. Written as DNA, the CDR3 is TGTGCCAGCAGCTCAGAGCCCGGGAGAACCTACGAGCAGTACTTC.

This clonotype was seen only a few times. CDR3 sequence: CSAVGGGAYEQYF. DNA of the CDR3: TGCAGTGCTGTTGGCGGAGGAGCGTACGAGCAGTACTTC. This chain joins TRBV20-1 and TRBJ2-7; D possibly corresponds to TRBD2 (5 bases). The V end was cut by 5 bases, the J end by 4 bases, with 15 bases between. Germline V CDR1 and CDR2: DFQATT, SNEGSKA (reference sequence). This CDR3 region has 13 residues.

This clonotype was observed a few times. This chain uses TRBV5-1 with TRBJ2-2, with 13 positions matching TRBD2. Germline CDR1 is SGHRS and CDR2 is YFSETQ. This CDR3 comprises 17 residues. V trimming: 7 bases; J trimming: 0 bases; junction bases outside the gene matches: 6. The chain's CDR3 is CASGLAGVFSNTGELFF. CDR3 nucleotide sequence: TGCGCCAGCGGACTAGCGGGGGTTTTCTCGAACACCGGGGAGCTGTTTTTT.

J is TRBJ1-6 and V is TRBV4-2, with D hard to call. Germline V lookup: CDR1 LGHNA, CDR2 YNFKEQ. There are 14 residues in the CDR3. Trimming stripped 2 bases from V and 10 bases from J, with 12 bases between. The CDR3 DNA sequence: TGTGCCAGCAGCCAAACCGGGCTAGGATCACCCCTCCACTTT. Amino acids: CASSQTGLGSPLHF.

The CDR3 here is CASSLDRLLGGAGADTQYF. The CDR3 DNA follows: TGTGCCAGCAGCTTAGATCGTTTGTTAGGCGGAGCAGGGGCAGATACGCAGTATTTT. The rearrangement links TRBV11-3 to TRBJ2-3; possible D gene TRBD1, 6 bases. This CDR3 region has 19 residues. Trimming pared 0 bases from V and 4 bases from J, leaving 23 bases between. Germline CDR1 reads SGHNT; CDR2 reads YENEEA.

The CDR3 DNA reads TGTGCCAGCAGCTTGGCGGAGTTCGGGGAGCTGTTTTTT. It is translated as CASSLAEFGELFF. The rearrangement uses TRBV7-3 and TRBJ2-2; unclear D gene. Germline lookup yields CDR1 SGHTA and CDR2 FQGTGA. The CDR3 is 13 amino acids. Trimming cost V 3 bases and J 7 bases, with 9 bases left between them.

This chain connects TRBV11-2 to TRBJ2-1; 9 bases are shared with TRBD2. V lost 3 bases, J lost 2 bases, and 5 bases stayed unmatched. The germline gives CDR1 SGHAT, CDR2 FQNNGV. The CDR3 is 16 amino acids. In DNA, the CDR3 is TGTGCCAGCAGCTTTGATAGCGGGAGCGCCTACAATGAGCAGTTCTTC. The encoded protein is CASSFDSGSAYNEQFF.

This rearrangement joins TRBV11-2 to TRBJ1-2, with D possibly being TRBD1 (5 bases). Germline CDR1 and CDR2: SGHAT and FQNNGV. Trimming removed 0 bases at V and 2 bases at J, with 7 bases between. This CDR3 comprises 14 residues. The CDR3 sequence is CASSLEGQNYGYTF. DNA of the CDR3: TGTGCCAGCAGCTTAGAGGGGCAGAACTATGGCTACACCTTC.

This chain connects TRBV3-1 to TRBJ1-3; D perhaps matches TRBD1 (6 bases). Germline assignment: CDR1 LGHDT and CDR2 YNNKEL (reference sequence). CDR3 length: 13 amino acids. Trimming took off 3 bases at V and 4 bases at J, with 7 bases between the two ends. The chain's CDR3 is CASSHQGGNTIYF. The DNA of the CDR3 is TGTGCCAGCAGCCACCAGGGGGGAAACACCATATATTTT.

This clonotype was seen a few times. This rearrangement joins TRBV7-9 to TRBJ1-1, with D maybe TRBD1 (5 bases). The germline V and J ends were trimmed by 4 bases and 5 bases, with 11 bases remaining between them. The CDR3 is made up of 13 amino acids. Germline loops: CDR1 SEHNR, CDR2 FQNEAQ (reference sequence). CDR3 in amino acids: CASSSQGRTEAFF. The CDR3 DNA sequence: TGTGCCAGCAGCTCCCAGGGACGGACTGAAGCTTTCTTT.

The genes are TRBV7-3 and TRBJ1-1; D might be TRBD1 (6 bases). This CDR3 has 14 residues. Germline values: CDR1 SGHTA, CDR2 FQGTGA. Trimming cost V 5 bases and J 3 bases, with 13 bases left between them. CDR3 residues: CASSQSGAYTEAFF. The CDR3 coding sequence is TGTGCCAGCAGCCAATCGGGGGCGTACACTGAAGCTTTCTTT. The variable domain in full, with the rest retrieved from reference TRBV7-3 and TRBJ1-1, is GAGVSQTPSNKVTEKGKYVELRCDPISGHTALYWYRQSLGQGPEFLIYFQGTGAADDSGLPNDRFFAVRPEGSVSTLKIQRTERGDSAVYLCASSQSGAYTEAFFGQGTRLTVV.

The chain is built from TRBV15 and TRBJ2-7, with 10 bases matching TRBD2. V shed 3 bases, J shed 7 bases, and the junction held 9 bases outside the gene matches. CDR1 LNHNV and CDR2 YYDKDF come from the germline V gene (reference sequence). The CDR3 has 15 residues. The CDR3 protein is CATSSVASGSREQYF. CDR3 DNA: TGTGCCACCAGCAGTGTTGCTAGCGGGAGTCGGGAGCAGTACTTC. The whole variable domain, remainder taken from reference TRBV15 and TRBJ2-7, is DAMVIQNPRYQVTQFGKPVTLSCSQTLNHNVMYWYQQKSSQAPKLLFHYYDKDFNNEADTPDNFQSRRPNTSFCFLDIRSPGLGDTAMYLCATSSVASGSREQYFGPGTRLTVT.

For this clonotype: One end of the junction is discordant with germline, which a read error may explain. This chain joins TRBV13 and TRBJ2-7, with no clear D. The CDR3 sequence is 13 residues long. The germline CDR1 and CDR2 sequences are PRHDT and FYEKMQ (reference sequence). This CDR3 reads CASSRYPSKFPLF. The DNA for the CDR3 is TGTGCCAGCAGCCGCTACCCTTCGAAATTCCCCCTATTC.

In this sample, this clonotype turned up a few times. CDR3 sequence (DNA): TGTGCCAGCAGCGTTCAGGGGGCCGTCGGCACAGATACGCAGTATTTT. This gives the protein CASSVQGAVGTDTQYF. This chain connects TRBV7-2 to TRBJ2-3; 8 positions agree with TRBD1. The junction had 8 bases not matched to a gene; V was cut back by 5 bases and J by 1 base. This CDR3 has 16 residues. The germline CDR1 and CDR2 sequences are SGHTA and FQGNSA.

This clonotype was found a few times. V and J are TRBV7-2 and TRBJ2-2, with D maybe TRBD1 (6 bases). Germline V CDR1 and CDR2: SGHTA, FQGNSA. The CDR3 is 13 amino acids. V was cut by 3 bases and J by 8 bases, with 10 bases left in between. DNA of the CDR3: TGTGCCAGCAGCTTCCGAACAGGGGGGGAGCTGTTTTTT. Protein sequence: CASSFRTGGELFF.

The chain is built from TRBV6-2 or TRBV6-3 and TRBJ2-3; 10 bases map to TRBD2. The CDR3 length is 16 residues. J was trimmed by 1 base and V by 2 bases; bases with no gene match: 3. Looked up from germline, CDR1 is MNHEY and CDR2 is SVGEGT. CDR3: CASSYPSGRGTDTQYF. The CDR3 DNA is TGTGCCAGCAGTTACCCGAGCGGGAGGGGCACAGATACGCAGTATTTT.

The genes are TRBV9 and TRBJ2-1, with D hard to call. Trimming took 4 bases from V and 7 from J, leaving 9 bases between them. The CDR3 spans 12 residues. Germline-derived CDR1 and CDR2 are SGDLS and YYNGEE. This CDR3 is CASSRGPNEQFF. The CDR3, as DNA: TGTGCCAGCAGCCGTGGGCCAAATGAGCAGTTCTTC.

The chain has TRBV12-3 or TRBV12-4 and TRBJ2-1, with D perhaps matching TRBD2 (6 bases). The CDR3 is 16 residues long. The V and J ends lost 5 bases and 2 bases respectively, with 16 bases between them. The CDR3 spells CASSPAVGGTYNEQFF. DNA for the CDR3: TGTGCCAGCAGTCCCGCCGTCGGGGGAACCTACAATGAGCAGTTCTTC.